This TCR beta chain is from a study of blood T cell repertoires in COVID-19. Repertoires were generated with immunoSEQ multiplex PCR, while TCRdb's copy carries only in-frame clones and drops some. The table records 200,000 to 250,000 clones, around 80% of them present only once. V lost 2 bases and J lost 4; bases outside the gene matches: 8. CDR1 and CDR2 (germline): MDHEN, SYDVKM. The CDR3 has 16 amino acids. This clone was found once. J is TRBJ1-2 and V is TRBV28; TRBD1 agrees at 9 bases. This clonotype was obtained from a woman between 65 and 79 years old with acute or convalescent COVID-19. Specimen: peripheral blood. The DNA for the CDR3 is TGTGCCAGCAGTTTAGGACAGGGGACCATACCCTATGGCTACACCTTC. Translated, it gives CASSLGQGTIPYGYTF.